This note documents a single T cell receptor beta chain sequence. Its target antigen remains unknown. Qualities for individual bases were not recorded, and no much larger clone is one base off. The record originates from a study of cytomegalovirus exposure and HLA in healthy donors (dated by TCRdb to about 2017). About the study as a whole: According to an earlier analysis of several hundred of the donors, about 190 million T cells yielded roughly 110 million unique TCR beta sequences and about 300 Gb of sequence data. Using immunosequencing, the study profiled T cell repertoires from 500 to 800 subjects and related those repertoires to cytomegalovirus serostatus. In an earlier analysis of roughly 600 of the donors, high-throughput TCR beta sequencing was used to judge whether each TCR beta V gene segment behaved as functional or pseudogenic. Both class I and class II loci were covered by HLA typing, at four-digit resolution. In a later genetic analysis, genome-wide SNP genotypes for about three fifths of the roughly 670 donors were used, and that subset was treated as a discovery cohort. All discovery cohort repertoires had been generated using a single sequencing platform. In a later analysis, previously published TCR beta repertoires from several hundred donors were re-analyzed and high-resolution HLA genotyping was added so that TCR occurrence patterns could be studied. On average, 235,054 unique TCR beta nucleotide sequences were sequenced per donor among a few hundred genotyped donors of the cohort, with roughly 19% of those sequences being non-productive. Donor age, sex, ethnicity and CMV serostatus were compiled together with the repertoire data. Of the 300 to 500 genotyped donors, more than 75% were placed in the genetic ancestry cluster associated with self-reported Caucasian donors. The aim of the study was to test whether cataloging public T cell receptors could identify signatures of past pathogen exposure. To predict cytomegalovirus infection status, the study combined high-throughput TCR immunosequencing, statistical association of individual TCRs with disease status, and machine learning. An early release covering just under 650 HLA-typed donors comprised about 300 gigabases of sequencing data and tens of millions of unique TCR sequences. The later analysis used no new phenotypic data to find candidate immune exposures, relying instead on TCR beta sequences and their occurrence across donors. Besides the first cohort of some 670 subjects, a separate validation cohort made up of about 120 different subjects was used. Typing coverage differed by locus: A, B, C, DRB1 and DQB1 were typed in about 629-640 donors, DQA1 in around 500, DPA1 in around 580, and DPB1 in around 440. Roughly 5 DR-DQ haplotypes were handled as single units for association and clustering, since linkage in the cohort was strong. Broader findings and caveats from the paper: Sequencing depth was assumed to be roughly uniform across donors in the presence/absence analyses, though that assumption may not hold. In vitro tests confirmed that three of the cytomegalovirus-associated TCR beta chains recognize cytomegalovirus antigens. Several of the top co-occurrence clusters appeared to be linked to parvovirus B19, influenza, CMV and Epstein-Barr virus, according to a later analysis. Because counts were too low, about 17 rarely observed V segments, including chromosome 9 orphons, were excluded from the earlier analysis of around 590 of the donors. Correlated functional status among segregating V segments might be attributable to linkage disequilibrium, but an unknown experimental factor could not be ruled out. HLA typing was unavailable for some donors at each locus, so association tests used only the typed subset. In a later analysis, some 18,000 TCR beta sequences were associated with specific HLA alleles at a false discovery rate of 0.05. In the study, around 150 TCR beta chains were listed as associated with cytomegalovirus. When HLA alleles, especially DR and DQ, strongly co-occurred, TCR associations were difficult to assign to individual alleles. Broadly in line with IMGT annotations, most TCR beta V segments showed up in productive rearrangements about 87% or about 30% of the time in an earlier analysis of approximately 640 of the donors. According to a later genetic analysis, donors in an Asian-associated ancestry cluster had fewer N-insertions in productive TCRs than the approximately 650-donor mean. Most CMV-associated TCR beta chains appeared to be HLA-restricted in a later analysis, and the HLA associations seemed to be driven largely by CMV exposure. In a later analysis, HLA-associated TCR beta chains were found to be more clonally expanded and to have lower generation probabilities than equally common non-associated chains. A later analysis found that TCR association rates varied across HLA loci, with DRB1 alleles showing the most associated TCRs and HLA-C alleles the fewest. The authors suggested that the approach could potentially be generalized to other disease states and immunological phenotypes. Most TCR sequences were observed very rarely across donors, whereas some public TCRs were present in many individuals. Only TCR beta chains were sequenced in this cohort, and the absence of alpha or paired-chain data limited detectable features. A further reported finding was that TCR beta sequences accurately predicted the HLA-A and HLA-B alleles for most subjects in the first cohort. In both the original and validation cohorts, the classifier was reported to diagnose cytomegalovirus status with high specificity and sensitivity. Some IMGT-functional V segments, including TRBV6-2 and TRBV6-3, could not be told apart with the 87-base-pair reads, so those segments were excluded. CMV serostatus was the only immune exposure information available for the cohort. V-gene and J-gene trimming of TCR beta chains was associated with a missense DCLRE1C variant in a later genetic analysis, and the association was replicated in an independent cohort. The sequencing pipeline was judged likely to have produced a cluster of highly shared sequence variants as a technical artifact.

The cohort consisted of 650 to 700 healthy bone marrow donors. Cohort members were all nominally healthy when sampled, although unrecorded immune exposures were likely present. The donor was CMV seronegative and was included in the group of hundreds of seronegative cohort members. A peripheral blood sample was provided by each donor, and peripheral blood mononuclear cells were used for TCR beta sequencing. Genomic DNA was extracted from the blood cell samples with the Qiagen DNeasy Blood Extraction Kit. Compared with germline, V lacks 0 bases and J lacks 0 bases; bases without a gene match: 8. The germline V gene gives CDR1 as SGHVS and CDR2 as FQNEAQ. Counted from cysteine to phenylalanine, this CDR3 has 18 amino acids. Just CDR3 DNA is preserved here, 54 bases in frame from base 1. The library was generated by the immunoSEQ multiplex PCR assay. A mixture of 60 forward primers for TCR Vbeta segments and 13 reverse primers for TCR Jbeta segments was used in the multiplex PCR. A multiplex PCR assay on genomic DNA amplified the CDR3 region of rearranged TCR beta genes. The amplified TCR beta libraries were sequenced on the Illumina HiSeq System as 87-base-pair reads. Concerning the study's data processing: A later analysis tallied 80 million to 95 million unique TCR beta chains across the 700 or so repertoires, and about 12 million of those chains were shared by two or more donors. Raw reads were error-corrected and collapsed into unique sequences by a nearest-neighbor algorithm in which closely related sequences were merged to remove PCR and sequencing errors. V, D and J gene segments were assigned by aligning CDR3 sequences to IMGT reference sequences. For a sequence to be retained, at least a six-nucleotide match to both a V gene segment and a J gene segment was required. Rearrangements were classified as productive when the CDR3 lacked stop codons and remained in frame with V and J, and all other rearrangements were classified as non-productive. CDR3 was defined by IMGT convention, running from the second conserved V-encoded cysteine to the conserved J-encoded phenylalanine. The earlier analysis of about 570 of the donors excluded any sequence lacking an unambiguous match to a single V gene segment. In an earlier analysis of some 590 of the donors, a V segment was called functional when productive rearrangements were above 56.7%, and segregating when the standard deviation between donors exceeded 5%. A statistical classification framework was built for diagnosing cytomegalovirus status from the catalog of TCR beta chain sequences. A later analysis assigned V and J genes by comparing TCR nucleotide sequences with IMGT/GENE-DB human TR gene sequences. A later analysis assigned CDR3 sequences and most-parsimonious VDJ recombination scenarios with the TCRdist pipeline. In a later analysis, each TCR beta chain was defined by its CDR3 amino acid sequence together with its V-gene family, and reads without a unique V-gene family were excluded. In a later analysis, nearly 600 highly shared, low-generation-probability nucleotide sequences were removed to address suspected cross-contamination and a sequencing artifact. A later analysis calculated a clonal expansion index for each public chain from normalized within-repertoire ranks of inferred template counts. In a later analysis, generation probabilities were computed using a VDJ recombination model fitted to out-of-frame rearrangements, and the results were checked against IGoR. In a later analysis, hypergeometric tests were used to score TCR-TCR, TCR-HLA and TCR-CMV co-occurrence, with a repertoire-size bias correction applied to TCR pairs. False discovery rates were estimated in a later analysis by permuting HLA or CMV assignments 20 times. In a later analysis, co-occurring TCRs were grouped using DBSCAN, and TCRdist sequence similarity was added for clustering within HLA-allele-positive subsets. Repertoires with fewer than 30,000 or more than 120,000 public chains, plus five repertoires with anomalous nucleotide sharing, were excluded from co-occurrence clustering. Entries here come from immuneACCESS through TCRdb and include only in-frame sequences with V and J called. Some clones fail to appear in such tables; in the studies checked, an unresolved V gene covers under half of the shortfall, and the cause of the remainder is unknown. V and J calls and clone size are as listed in that table; D and trimming were resolved from the DNA. The sample table contains 190,000 or so clones; only one count was recorded for less than 85% of them. Under 0.85% of the sample rests with the top ten.

The sequence links TRBV7-8 to TRBJ2-7; 10 nucleotides in the junction match TRBD2. This clonotype was sampled from a boy younger than 18 in good health and CMV-seronegative. Material for sequencing was PBMCs. For the CDR3, the sequence is CASSLALTSGASSYEQYF. The DNA sequence is given as TGTGCCAGCAGCTTAGCGCTAACTAGCGGGGCTAGCTCCTACGAGCAGTACTTC.